This record looks at one TCR beta chain sequence and its context. This record belongs to a study of blood T cell repertoires in COVID-19. About the research overall: Spain, Italy and the United States supplied samples that represented acute and convalescent COVID-19. Sample material is recorded as cDNA or gDNA derived from T cells, B-cell-depleted T cells, or PBMCs.

Authors' analysis steps: The assay estimated nucleated cells by amplifying reference gene primers. Clones were read by immunoSEQ multiplex PCR, and TCRdb kept only the in-frame ones, dropping some. That table is the source of V, J and clone size, and D and trimming were worked out from the DNA. The data show fewer than 300,000 clones, approximately 85% seen once. CDR3 length: 12 residues. From germline, CDR1 is MNHEY and CDR2 SVGEGT. Trimming cost V 6 bases and J 5 bases; bases outside gene matches: 2. The chain combines TRBV6-2 or TRBV6-3 with TRBJ2-3, with 7 bases matching TRBD2. The sequence was obtained from a man between 18 and 29 years old with active or convalescent COVID-19. The source material was peripheral blood. The CDR3 spells CASSPGGDTQYF. In nucleotides, the CDR3 is TGTGCCAGCAGCCCGGGGGGAGATACGCAGTATTTT.